These T cell receptor beta chains were read from a single sample in a study of tumor-infiltrating lymphocytes in primary liver carcinoma. Using its own MiXCR run on the multiplex PCR reads, TCRdb lists one record per CDR3 protein. The table lists about 44,000 distinct CDR3 sequences, over 70% of them singletons. The sample taken for sequencing was liver tumor tissue from sampling region 3. These receptors came from a man aged 35-49 years with primary liver carcinoma and hepatitis B virus infection. CDR3s include the opening cysteine and the closing phenylalanine or tryptophan. The D gene is left open where the match is weak. Clone size, where shown, is once, few, many, or a class for clones that have expanded.

D | J | size | V | length | DNA | CDR3
TRBD2 | TRBJ2-1 | . | TRBV6-6 | 16 | TGTGCCGGCCAAACATCGGGGAGCGGGAGGTTGGGTGAGCAATTCTTC | CAGQTSGSGRLGEQFF
. | TRBJ1-5 | many | TRBV12-3/TRBV12-4 | 13 | TGTGCCAGCAGTTTAGTGGCAGACCAGCCCCAGCATTTT | CASSLVADQPQHF
. | TRBJ2-3 | . | TRBV6-2/TRBV6-3 | 14 | TGTACCAGCAGGTACCGGGATGAAACAGATACGCAGTATTTT | CTSRYRDETDTQYF
. | TRBJ1-3 | . | TRBV11-2 | 13 | TGTGCCTCAGTCCAGGGAGCTGGAGACACCATATATTTC | CASVQGAGDTIYF
. | TRBJ1-6 | many | TRBV7-9 | 14 | TGTGCCAGCAGCTTAGATTTCAATAATTCACCCCTCCACTTT | CASSLDFNNSPLHF
TRBD2 | TRBJ2-5 | few | TRBV20-1 | 15 | TGCAGTGCTAGAGATAGCGGGAGCTTGGAAGAGACCCAGTACTTC | CSARDSGSLEETQYF
. | TRBJ2-2 | . | TRBV11-2 | 15 | TGTGCCGGCCTCCCGCCGGGACTGTACACCGGGGAGCTGTTTTTT | CAGLPPGLYTGELFF
. | TRBJ2-2 | . | TRBV28 | 14 | TGTGCCAGCAGTTTGCAGGGGGAGGTCGGGGAGCTGTTTTTT | CASSLQGEVGELFF
. | TRBJ2-7 | . | TRBV28 | 16 | TGTGCCAGCAGGGCTGCCTCCGGCGGACGCTCCTACGAGCAGTACTTC | CASRAASGGRSYEQYF
TRBD1 | TRBJ1-5 | . | TRBV4-1 | 17 | TGCCCCAGCAGCCAGGCATTTCTACAGGGGGCTAGGCAGCCCCAGCATTTT | CPSSQAFLQGARQPQHF
. | TRBJ2-3 | . | TRBV7-9 | 15 | TGTGCCAGCAGCTTAGCCGGCGGTAACACAGATACGCGGTATTTT | CASSLAGGNTDTRYF
TRBD2 | TRBJ2-3 | many | TRBV29-1 | 14 | TGCAGCGTTGCATTAGCGGGGGACACAGATACGCAGTATTTT | CSVALAGDTDTQYF
TRBD1 | TRBJ2-2 | . | TRBV6-5 | 15 | TGTGCCAGCAGTTACTCGACCAGGGGGCTGGTGGAGCTGTTTTTT | CASSYSTRGLVELFF
. | TRBJ2-7 | . | TRBV4-1 | 13 | TGCGCCAGCAGCCAAGTCGGAGCTAATGAGCAGTGCTTC | CASSQVGANEQCF
. | TRBJ2-5 | many | TRBV12-3/TRBV12-4 | 13 | TGTGCCAGCAGCCTCCTCTTCCAAGAGACCCAGTACTTC | CASSLLFQETQYF
TRBD1 | TRBJ1-2 | many | TRBV6-5 | 16 | TGTGCCAGCAGTTACCTTCGGACAGGGGGGGGATATGGCTACACCTTC | CASSYLRTGGGYGYTF
TRBD2 | TRBJ2-5 | . | TRBV29-1 | 13 | TGCAGCGTTACTGGGAGGGCCACTGAGACCCAGTACTTC | CSVTGRATETQYF
. | TRBJ2-1 | . | TRBV7-8 | 15 | TGTGCCAGCAGACCGGCAAGCACTTCCTACAATGAGCAGTTCTTC | CASRPASTSYNEQFF
. | TRBJ2-7 | many | TRBV21-1 | 13 | TGTGCCAGCATCCAATCCCCCAGGTACGAGCAGTACTTC | CASIQSPRYEQYF
. | TRBJ2-2 | . | TRBV11-2 | 17 | TGTGCCAGCAGCTTTGATTGGGACGGGGTCGGCACCGGGGAGCTGTTATTT | CASSFDWDGVGTGELLF
. | TRBJ1-6 | many | TRBV5-6 | 14 | TGTGCCAGCAGAGGTAGCTCAATCAATTCACCCCTCCACTTT | CASRGSSINSPLHF